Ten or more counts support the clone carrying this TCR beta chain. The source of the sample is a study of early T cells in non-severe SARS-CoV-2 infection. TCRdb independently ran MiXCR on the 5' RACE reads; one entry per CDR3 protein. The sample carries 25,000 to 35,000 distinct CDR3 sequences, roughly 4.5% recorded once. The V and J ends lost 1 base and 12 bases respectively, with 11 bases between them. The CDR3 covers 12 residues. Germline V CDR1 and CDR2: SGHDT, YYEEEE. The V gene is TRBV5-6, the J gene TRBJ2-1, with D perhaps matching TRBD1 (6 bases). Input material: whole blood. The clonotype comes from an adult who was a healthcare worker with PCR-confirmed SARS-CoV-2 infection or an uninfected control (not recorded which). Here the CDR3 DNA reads TGTGCCAGCAGCTTGAGAAGGGGGACGCAGTTCTTC. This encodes CASSLRRGTQFF.